This record concerns one TCR beta chain sequence. Its antigen remains unknown. The CDR3 has 12 amino acids. V gave up 5 bases and J gave up 5 bases, with 9 bases separating them. Germline lookup yields CDR1 MNHEY and CDR2 SVGAGI. Systemic immunosuppression or autoimmune disease history was grounds to exclude patients. The investigators sampled blood at baseline, at cycle 4 day 1, and at cycle 7 day 1. TCRdb keeps only in-frame clones here, not all; method: immunoSEQ multiplex PCR. This table holds some 59,000 clones, approximately 79% found once. This record belongs to a study of OX40 agonist ivuxolimab in advanced cancers. General study results and limits: On average, a greater number of expanded clones characterised CD8+ T cells relative to CD4+.

The source was CD4+ or CD8+ T cells sorted from blood, collected in a trial of the OX40 agonist ivuxolimab. The sequence came from an adult with an advanced solid tumor such as melanoma, head and neck, liver or kidney cancer. The V gene is TRBV6-5, the J gene TRBJ1-2; possible D gene TRBD1, 5 bases. CDR3 nucleotides: TGTGCCAGCAGTGATAAGGGGTATGGCTACACCTTC. It is translated as CASSDKGYGYTF.